This note documents a single TCR beta chain sequence. Antigen unknown. The PCR used 60 Vbeta and 13 Jbeta primers. The protocol was immunoSEQ multiplex PCR, while the TCRdb copy is restricted to in-frame clones and leaves out a portion. The data hold about 72,000 clones, with more than 75% observed a single time. CDR3 length: 14 amino acids. The V gene's germline CDR1 is SGDLS and CDR2 YYNGEE. Trimming shortened V by 3 bases and J by 0 bases, and 7 bases separated the two germline ends. The sample is drawn from a study of cytomegalovirus exposure and HLA in healthy donors. Study in general: Early release data held tens of millions of unique TCRs from HLA-typed donors.

Notes on the study in general: Researchers had no immune exposure information except CMV serostatus available. According to a later analysis, most TCR beta chains associated with CMV appeared HLA-restricted.

The donors gave bone marrow, and they were healthy. This TCR derives from a man in his late teens or twenties in good health and CMV-seronegative. The chain carries TRBV9 and TRBJ1-3; D not resolved. The specimen was PBMCs. The CDR3: CASSAQSSGNTIYF. The CDR3 bases are TGTGCCAGCAGCGCACAAAGCTCTGGAAACACCATATATTTT.